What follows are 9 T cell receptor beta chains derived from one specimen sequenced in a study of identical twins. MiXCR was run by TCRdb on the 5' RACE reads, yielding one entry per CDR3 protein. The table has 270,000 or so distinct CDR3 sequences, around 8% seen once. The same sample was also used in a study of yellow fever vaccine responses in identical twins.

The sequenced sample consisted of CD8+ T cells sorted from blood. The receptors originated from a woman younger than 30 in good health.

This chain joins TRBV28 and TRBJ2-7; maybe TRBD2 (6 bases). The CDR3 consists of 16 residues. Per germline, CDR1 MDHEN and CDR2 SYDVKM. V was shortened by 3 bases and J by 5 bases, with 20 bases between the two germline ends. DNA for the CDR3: TGTGCCAGCAGTTTCGACCGGGACTCAGTACTCCACGAGCAGTACTTC. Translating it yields CASSFDRDSVLHEQYF.

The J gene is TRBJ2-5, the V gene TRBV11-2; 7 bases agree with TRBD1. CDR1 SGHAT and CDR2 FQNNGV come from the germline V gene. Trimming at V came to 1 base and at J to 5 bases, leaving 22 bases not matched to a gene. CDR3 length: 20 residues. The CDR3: CASSLGPSIATGWVVETQYF. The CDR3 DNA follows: TGTGCCAGCAGCTTAGGCCCGTCGATTGCGACAGGGTGGGTCGTGGAGACCCAGTACTTC. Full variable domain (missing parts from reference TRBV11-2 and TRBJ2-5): EAGVAQSPRYKIIEKRQSVAFWCNPISGHATLYWYQQILGQGPKLLIQFQNNGVVDDSQLPKDRFSAERLKGVDSTLKIQPAKLEDSAVYLCASSLGPSIATGWVVETQYFGPGTRLLVL.

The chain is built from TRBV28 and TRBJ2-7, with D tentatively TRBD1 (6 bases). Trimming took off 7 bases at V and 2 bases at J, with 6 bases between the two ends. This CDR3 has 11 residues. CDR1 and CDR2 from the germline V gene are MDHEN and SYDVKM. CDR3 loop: CASNRAYEQYF. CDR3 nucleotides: TGTGCCAGCAACAGGGCCTACGAGCAGTACTTC. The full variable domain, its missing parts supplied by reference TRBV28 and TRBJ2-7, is DVKVTQSSRYLVKRTGEKVFLECVQDMDHENMFWYRQDPGLGLRLIYFSYDVKMKEKGDIPEGYSVSREKKERFSLILESASTNQTSMYLCASNRAYEQYFGPGTRLTVT.

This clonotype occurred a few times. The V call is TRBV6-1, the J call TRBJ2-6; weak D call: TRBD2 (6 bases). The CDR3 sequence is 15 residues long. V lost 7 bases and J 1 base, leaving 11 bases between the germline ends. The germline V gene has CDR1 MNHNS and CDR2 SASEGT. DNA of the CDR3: TGTGCCAGCAATGCGGGATTGTCTGGGGCCAACGTCCTGACTTTC. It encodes CASNAGLSGANVLTF.

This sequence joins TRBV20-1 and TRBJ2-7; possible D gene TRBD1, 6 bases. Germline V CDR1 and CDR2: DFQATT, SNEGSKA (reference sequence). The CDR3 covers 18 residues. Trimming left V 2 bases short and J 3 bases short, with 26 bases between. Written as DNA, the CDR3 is TGCAGTGCTAGACGGGGCGCCACCAGGGGTCTCGGAGGCTACGAGCAGTACTTC. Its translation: CSARRGATRGLGGYEQYF.

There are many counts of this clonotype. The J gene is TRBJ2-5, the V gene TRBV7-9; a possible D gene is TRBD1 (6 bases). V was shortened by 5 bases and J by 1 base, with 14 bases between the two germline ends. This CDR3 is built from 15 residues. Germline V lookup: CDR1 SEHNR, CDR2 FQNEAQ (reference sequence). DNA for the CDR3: TGTGCCAGCAGCAGAAGGACAGAGCCCCAAGAGACCCAGTACTTC. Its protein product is CASSRRTEPQETQYF.

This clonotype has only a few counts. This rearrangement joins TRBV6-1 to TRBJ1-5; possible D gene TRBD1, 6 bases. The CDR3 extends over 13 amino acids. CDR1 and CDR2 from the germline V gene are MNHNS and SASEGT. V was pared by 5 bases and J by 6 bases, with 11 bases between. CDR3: CASSLTGSQPQHF. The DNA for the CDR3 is TGTGCCAGCAGTCTCACAGGGTCTCAGCCCCAGCATTTT.

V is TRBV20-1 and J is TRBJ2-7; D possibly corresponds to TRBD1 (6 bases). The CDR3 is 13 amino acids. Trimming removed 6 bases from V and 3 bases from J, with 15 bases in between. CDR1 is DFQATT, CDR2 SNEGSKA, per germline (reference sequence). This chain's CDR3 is CSAPPTGNYEQYF. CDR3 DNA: TGCAGTGCCCCCCCGACAGGAAACTACGAGCAGTACTTC.

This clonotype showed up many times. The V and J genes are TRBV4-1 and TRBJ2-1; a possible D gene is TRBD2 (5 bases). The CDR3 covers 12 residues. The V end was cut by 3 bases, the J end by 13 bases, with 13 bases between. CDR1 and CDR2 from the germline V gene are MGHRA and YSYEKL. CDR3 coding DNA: TGCGCCAGCAGCCACCTCCCTAGCAATCAGTTCTTC. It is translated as CASSHLPSNQFF.